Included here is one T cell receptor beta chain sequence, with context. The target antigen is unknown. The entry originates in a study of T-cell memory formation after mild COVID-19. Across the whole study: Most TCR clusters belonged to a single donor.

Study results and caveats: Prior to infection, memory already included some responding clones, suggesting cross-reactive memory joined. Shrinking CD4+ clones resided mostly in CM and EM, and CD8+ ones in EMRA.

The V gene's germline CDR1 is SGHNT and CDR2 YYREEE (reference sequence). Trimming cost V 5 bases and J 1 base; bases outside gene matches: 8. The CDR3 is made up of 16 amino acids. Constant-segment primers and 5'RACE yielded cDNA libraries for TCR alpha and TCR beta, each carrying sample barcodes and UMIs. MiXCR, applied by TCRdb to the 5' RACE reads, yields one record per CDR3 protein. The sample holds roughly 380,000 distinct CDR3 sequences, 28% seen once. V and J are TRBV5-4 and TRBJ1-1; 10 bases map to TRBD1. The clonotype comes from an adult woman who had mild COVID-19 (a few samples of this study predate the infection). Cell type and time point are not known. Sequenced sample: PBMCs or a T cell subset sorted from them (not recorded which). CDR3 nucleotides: TGTGCCAGCAGAAGAGGACAGGGGGAATCGAACACTGAAGCTTTCTTT. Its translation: CASRRGQGESNTEAFF. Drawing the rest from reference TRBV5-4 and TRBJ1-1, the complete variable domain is ETGVTQSPTHLIKTRGQQVTLRCSSQSGHNTVSWYQQALGQGPQFIFQYYREEENGRGNFPPRFSGLQFPNYSSELNVNALELDDSALYLCASRRGQGESNTEAFFGQGTRLTVV.